One sample yielded the 15 T cell receptor beta chains listed below, sequenced in a study of T-cell reconstitution after alpha-beta-depleted transplantation in children (dated by TCRdb to between 2015 and 2016). The sample's treatment or condition label, decoded: allogeneic hematopoietic cell transplantation with graft depleted of TCRalphabeta T cells and CD19 B cells. The library was made by PCR. TCRdb shows the sequencer as Illumina HiSeq 2500. Molecular barcoding was employed in the preparation of TCR libraries, with unique molecular identifiers being used to normalize TCRbeta repertoire quantification. Starting from the raw public reads, TCRdb applied fastp trimming at Q25, assembled clones with MiXCR and retained in-frame beta chains. Rows with a matching CDR3 protein are joined into one entry that keeps the most common DNA and genes. The sample has approximately 500,000 distinct CDR3 sequences on record, under 12% of them singletons. Roughly 2.1% of the sample rests with the top ten.

The sample consisted of PBMCs, taken before TCRalphabeta/CD19-depleted stem cell transplant. These receptor sequences come from a child aged 2-15 years with inherited bone marrow failure, due to receive a stem cell transplant.

This clonotype was counted many times. V is TRBV5-1 and J is TRBJ1-6, with D possibly matching TRBD1 (6 bases). This CDR3 is 14 amino acids long. Looked up from germline, CDR1 is SGHRS and CDR2 is YFSETQ. V gave up 4 bases and J gave up 9 bases, with 14 bases separating them. The CDR3 DNA reads TGCGCCAGCAGCGAACAGGGATGGGGTTCACCCCTCCACTTT. It codes for CASSEQGWGSPLHF.

This clonotype was picked up a small number of times. The rearrangement joins TRBV29-1 to TRBJ2-7; D ambiguous. The CDR3 has 14 residues. Trimming took 5 bases from V and 0 from J, leaving 14 bases between them. Germline lookup yields CDR1 SQVTM and CDR2 ANQGSEA. CDR3 in amino acids: CSVKGIETSYEQYF. As DNA, the CDR3 is TGCAGCGTTAAAGGGATTGAGACCTCCTACGAGCAGTACTTC.

The chain is built from TRBV20-1 and TRBJ2-5; possibly TRBD1 or TRBD2 for D (5 bases each). V lost 0 bases to trimming and J lost 1 base, with 9 bases between them. This CDR3 region has 14 residues. The germline gives CDR1 DFQATT, CDR2 SNEGSKA (reference sequence). CDR3 loop: CSARDRGGQETQYF. The CDR3 DNA is TGCAGTGCTAGAGATCGGGGCGGCCAAGAGACCCAGTACTTC.

V gene TRBV29-1 combines with J gene TRBJ1-2, with TRBD1 as a possible D gene (6 bases). The CDR3 is 14 residues long. The V end was cut by 4 bases, the J end by 0 bases, with 12 bases between. CDR1 SQVTM and CDR2 ANQGSEA come from the germline V gene. The CDR3 is CSVVSGAANYGYTF. CDR3 DNA: TGCAGCGTTGTATCAGGGGCGGCTAACTATGGCTACACCTTC.

This clonotype was seen many times. The chain combines TRBV4-3 with TRBJ2-1, with D tentatively TRBD2 (6 bases). The germline gives CDR1 LGHNA, CDR2 YSLEER. This CDR3 is built from 16 residues. Trimming took 2 bases from V and 1 from J, leaving 12 bases between them. CDR3 nucleotides: TGCGCCAGCAGCCAACACCCGGGGGTGTCCTACAATGAGCAGTTCTTC. It codes for CASSQHPGVSYNEQFF.

Ten or more counts support this clonotype. The chain employs TRBV9 and TRBJ1-4, with TRBD1 as a possible D gene (5 bases). Trimming pared 0 bases from V and 8 bases from J, leaving 14 bases between. CDR1 and CDR2 from the germline V gene are SGDLS and YYNGEE. The CDR3 is 15 amino acids. The chain's CDR3 is CASSVDGRVGEKLFF. The DNA for the CDR3 is TGTGCCAGCAGCGTAGATGGCAGGGTCGGCGAAAAACTGTTTTTT.

There are a few counts of this clonotype. The V gene is TRBV5-1, the J gene TRBJ2-3; 7 bases are shared with TRBD2. The CDR3 has 15 residues. With 3 bases clipped from V and 3 bases from J, the junction kept 7 bases outside the gene matches. CDR1 and CDR2 from the germline V gene are SGHRS and YFSETQ. The CDR3 coding sequence is TGCGCCAGCAGCTATAACGAGCGGGAAACAGATACGCAGTATTTT. Its translation is CASSYNERETDTQYF.

This clonotype was seen many times. The chain employs TRBV18 and TRBJ2-5; D gene ambiguous. The CDR3 is 14 amino acids. Trimming left V 5 bases short and J 4 bases short, with 14 bases between. From germline, CDR1 is KGHSH and CDR2 LQKENI. CDR3 in DNA: TGTGCCAGCTCATTCTCAAATGGTGGAGAGACCCAGTACTTC. Translating gives CASSFSNGGETQYF.

This clonotype was picked up many times. The J gene is TRBJ2-7, the V gene TRBV10-1, with 7 bases matching TRBD1. CDR3 size: 14 residues. Trimming cost V 7 bases and J 0 bases; bases outside gene matches: 6. CDR1 WNHNN and CDR2 SYGVQD come from the germline V gene (reference sequence). CDR3: CASISYRGSYEQYF. For the CDR3, the DNA is TGCGCCAGCATATCCTACAGGGGCTCCTACGAGCAGTACTTC.

V gene TRBV2 combines with J gene TRBJ2-1; D is ambiguous. The CDR3 is 15 residues long. The V gene lost 4 bases and the J gene lost 2 bases, with 12 bases spanning the gap. Germline V gene sequence: CDR1 SNHLY, CDR2 FYNNEI. The CDR3 DNA reads TGTGCCAGCAGTGGTCGTAGATGGACCTACAATGAGCAGTTCTTC. It translates to CASSGRRWTYNEQFF.

The V and J genes are TRBV7-6 and TRBJ2-7; TRBD1 matches at 8 bases. Trimming at V came to 5 bases and at J to 4 bases, leaving 7 bases not matched to a gene. CDR1 is SGHVS and CDR2 is FNYEAQ in the germline V gene. This CDR3 comprises 14 residues. CDR3 sequence (DNA): TGTGCCAGCAGCCGGCCAGGGGGCTGGTACGAGCAGTACTTC. Amino acids: CASSRPGGWYEQYF.

This clonotype was seen more than once but under ten times. V gene TRBV19 combines with J gene TRBJ2-2, with D unclear. The V and J ends lost 6 bases and 4 bases respectively, with 9 bases between them. This CDR3 contains 13 residues. Looked up from germline, CDR1 is LNHDA and CDR2 is SQIVND (reference sequence). CDR3 region: CASRGSLTGELFF. The CDR3 nucleotides are TGTGCCAGTAGGGGCAGCCTCACCGGGGAGCTGTTTTTT. Complete variable domain (other parts from reference TRBV19 and TRBJ2-2): DGGITQSPKYLFRKEGQNVTLSCEQNLNHDAMYWYRQDPGQGLRLIYYSQIVNDFQKGDIAEGYSVSREKKESFPLTVTSAQKNPTAFYLCASRGSLTGELFFGEGSRLTVL.

The chain combines TRBV28 with TRBJ2-6; 8 nucleotides agree with TRBD1. CDR1 is MDHEN and CDR2 is SYDVKM in the germline V gene. V dropped 6 bases and J dropped 0; count of bases not matched to a gene: 7. CDR3 size: 17 residues. CDR3: CASSWRQGYSGANVLTF. For the CDR3, the DNA is TGTGCCAGCAGCTGGAGACAGGGGTACTCTGGGGCCAACGTCCTGACTTTC. The full variable domain, with the rest looked up from reference TRBV28 and TRBJ2-6, is DVKVTQSSRYLVKRTGEKVFLECVQDMDHENMFWYRQDPGLGLRLIYFSYDVKMKEKGDIPEGYSVSREKKERFSLILESASTNQTSMYLCASSWRQGYSGANVLTFGAGSRLTVL.

This clonotype came up many times. The chain carries TRBV7-2 and TRBJ1-1, with D tentatively TRBD1 (6 bases). The V end was cut by 1 base, the J end by 4 bases, with 10 bases between. Germline loops: CDR1 SGHTA, CDR2 FQGNSA. The CDR3 length is 14 residues. CDR3 bases: TGTGCCAGCAGCTTAGGGGGGGCTTTCACTGAAGCTTTCTTT. This encodes CASSLGGAFTEAFF.

This clonotype appeared many times. The chain employs TRBV5-1 and TRBJ2-7; 8 nucleotides line up with TRBD2. This CDR3 contains 15 residues. Germline values: CDR1 SGHRS, CDR2 YFSETQ. V lost 4 bases, J lost 5 bases, and 11 bases stayed unmatched. Here the CDR3 reads CASSPAGTRLHEQYF. Here the CDR3 DNA reads TGCGCCAGCAGCCCGGCCGGGACTAGACTCCACGAGCAGTACTTC.